What follows are 10 T cell receptor beta chains derived from one specimen sequenced in a study of cytomegalovirus exposure and HLA in healthy donors. This PCR relied on a set of 60 Vbeta primers and 13 Jbeta primers. Method: immunoSEQ multiplex PCR; TCRdb's copy keeps in-frame clones and lacks some. The profile shows 210,000 or so clones, over 70% of them singletons. Sequences were obtained from PBMCs. Receptors were obtained from a boy between 2 and 15 years old in good health and CMV-seronegative.

This clone was counted only a few times. The gene calls are TRBV6-1 and TRBJ2-3; D is possibly TRBD2 (6 bases). CDR1 is MNHNS and CDR2 is SASEGT in the germline V gene. V lost 2 bases to trimming and J lost 5 bases, with 20 bases between them. The CDR3 has 17 residues. The CDR3 sequence: CASSEHRASVGLDTQYF. DNA of the CDR3: TGTGCCAGCAGTGAACATCGGGCTAGCGTGGGGCTAGATACGCAGTATTTT.

The chain has TRBV27 and TRBJ1-2; TRBD1 aligns across 8 bases. The germline gives CDR1 MNHEY, CDR2 SMNVEV (reference sequence). This CDR3 spans 14 amino acids. V lost 5 bases, J lost 5 bases, and 7 bases stayed unmatched. Here the CDR3 reads CASSIQGAWYGYTF. The DNA for the CDR3 is TGTGCCAGCAGTATCCAGGGGGCCTGGTATGGCTACACCTTC.

This chain uses TRBV25-1 with TRBJ2-1, with 8 nucleotides matching TRBD2. The CDR3 is 17 amino acids. Germline CDR1 reads MGHDK; CDR2 reads SYGVNS. With 1 base clipped from V and 3 bases from J, the junction kept 8 bases outside the gene matches. In DNA form, the CDR3 reads TGTGCCAGCAGTGAATCTTACGGGGGGGCCAGCTACAATGAGCAGTTCTTC. Translating it yields CASSESYGGASYNEQFF.

The V and J genes are TRBV25-1 and TRBJ2-1; 10 bases line up with TRBD2. Unmatched junction bases numbered 4, after V lost 1 base and J lost 4 bases. The CDR3 has 16 residues. Germline V gives CDR1 MGHDK, CDR2 SYGVNS. The DNA of the CDR3 is TGTGCCAGCAGTGAATTAGTAGCGGGAGGTTACAATGAGCAGTTCTTC. It encodes CASSELVAGGYNEQFF. Full variable domain (rest looked up from reference TRBV25-1 and TRBJ2-1): EADIYQTPRYLVIGTGKKITLECSQTMGHDKMYWYQQDPGMELHLIHYSYGVNSTEKGDLSSESTVSRIRTEHFPLTLESARPSHTSQYLCASSELVAGGYNEQFFGPGTRLTVL.

The V and J genes are TRBV29-1 and TRBJ2-3; 7 bases map to TRBD2. Trimming cost V 8 bases and J 5 bases; bases outside gene matches: 13. CDR1 and CDR2 (germline): SQVTM, ANQGSEA. This CDR3 has 14 residues. DNA of the CDR3: TGCAGCTTGGCCGGACTAGGGAGCGGAGATACGCAGTATTTT. Amino acid sequence: CSLAGLGSGDTQYF.

The genes are TRBV5-6 and TRBJ2-3, with TRBD2 as a possible D gene (5 bases). The germline V gene encodes CDR1 SGHDT and CDR2 YYEEEE. V shed 2 bases and J shed 8 bases, with 12 bases lying between them. The CDR3 runs to 13 residues. The CDR3 region is CASSFSGSGTQYF. In nucleotides, the CDR3 is TGTGCCAGCAGCTTTTCGGGAAGTGGTACGCAGTATTTT.

The table lists this clone with a few counts. The chain combines TRBV30 with TRBJ1-4; unclear D gene. Trimming shortened V by 2 bases and J by 8 bases, and 12 bases separated the two germline ends. Germline V gene data show CDR1 as GTSNPN and CDR2 as SVGIG (reference sequence). The CDR3 loop spans 13 amino acids. CDR3 sequence reads: CAWSSGLEEKLFF. CDR3 nucleotides: TGTGCCTGGAGTTCGGGGTTGGAGGAAAAACTGTTTTTT.

The chain links TRBV27 to TRBJ1-3, with D perhaps matching TRBD1 (6 bases). V lost 3 bases and J 2 bases, leaving 11 bases between the germline ends. The CDR3 sequence is 15 residues long. Germline V gene lookup returns CDR1 MNHEY and CDR2 SMNVEV (reference sequence). The CDR3 bases are TGTGCCAGCAGTTTCAGGGGCCCGCCTGGAAACACCATATATTTT. Translated, it gives CASSFRGPPGNTIYF.

The J gene is TRBJ2-7, the V gene TRBV6-5, with 7 bases aligning to TRBD2. This CDR3 is 16 amino acids long. V lost 0 bases and J lost 6; bases outside the gene matches: 11. CDR1 MNHEY and CDR2 SVGAGI come from the germline V gene. This CDR3 reads CASSYSMAGEVGEQYF. The CDR3 DNA is TGTGCCAGCAGTTACTCGATGGCGGGGGAGGTCGGCGAGCAGTACTTC.

V gene TRBV10-3 combines with J gene TRBJ2-2; 9 nucleotides match TRBD2. This CDR3 contains 16 residues. V was pared by 3 bases and J by 3 bases, with 5 bases of the junction left unmatched. In germline, CDR1 is ENHRY, CDR2 SYGVKD. The chain's CDR3 is CAISEIAGDDTGELFF. Here the CDR3 DNA reads TGTGCCATCAGTGAAATAGCGGGAGACGACACCGGGGAGCTGTTTTTT.